This T cell receptor beta chain was captured by sequencing in a study of a mutant IDH1 vaccine in newly diagnosed glioma. Using immunoSEQ multiplex PCR, the repertoire was profiled, and TCRdb retains in-frame clones only, with some absent. Of 41,000 or so clones listed, 78% are singletons. In its sample, this clone was seen once. Its target is not known. Stated time point: week 23, last vaccination. In the vaccine, a single dose held 300 ug of the mutant IDH1 20-mer peptide, along with topical imiquimod. Germline lookup yields CDR1 SGDLS and CDR2 YYNGEE. V lost 4 bases, J lost 4 bases, and 22 bases lay in between. The CDR3 totals 17 residues.

This sample comprised PBMCs, obtained from a glioma patient whose treatment included an IDH1 peptide vaccine. The J gene is TRBJ2-3, the V gene TRBV9; possible D gene TRBD1, 6 bases. This sequence was found in a middle-aged woman with glioma. Some clones in this sample may be carry-over from other donors' samples. For the CDR3, the DNA is TGTGCCAGCAGCCCCGGGGACACCTATATGGCAGCAGATACGCAGTATTTT. The encoded protein is CASSPGDTYMAADTQYF.